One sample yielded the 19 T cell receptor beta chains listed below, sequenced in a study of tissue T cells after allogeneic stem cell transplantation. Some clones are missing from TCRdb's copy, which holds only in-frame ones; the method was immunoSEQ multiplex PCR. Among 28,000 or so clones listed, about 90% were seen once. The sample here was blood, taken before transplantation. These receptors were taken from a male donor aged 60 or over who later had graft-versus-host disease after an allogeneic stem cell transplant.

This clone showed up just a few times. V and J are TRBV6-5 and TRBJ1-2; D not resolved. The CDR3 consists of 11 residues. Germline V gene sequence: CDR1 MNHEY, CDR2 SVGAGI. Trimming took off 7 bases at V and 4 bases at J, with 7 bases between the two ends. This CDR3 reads CASIAAYGYTF. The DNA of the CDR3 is TGTGCCAGCATCGCGGCCTATGGCTACACCTTC.

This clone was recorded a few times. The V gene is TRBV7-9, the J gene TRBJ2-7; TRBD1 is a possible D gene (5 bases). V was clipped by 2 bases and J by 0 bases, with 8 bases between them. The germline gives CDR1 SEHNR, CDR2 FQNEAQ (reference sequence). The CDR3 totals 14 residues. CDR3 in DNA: TGTGCCAGCAGCTTACAGGGCTACTCCTACGAGCAGTACTTC. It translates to CASSLQGYSYEQYF.

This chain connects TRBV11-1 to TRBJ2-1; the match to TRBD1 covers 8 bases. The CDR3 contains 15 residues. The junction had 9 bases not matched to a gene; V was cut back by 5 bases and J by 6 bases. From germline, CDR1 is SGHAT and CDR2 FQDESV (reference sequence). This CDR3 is CASSPGTGASNEQFF. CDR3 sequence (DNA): TGTGCCAGCAGCCCCGGGACAGGTGCAAGCAATGAGCAGTTCTTC.

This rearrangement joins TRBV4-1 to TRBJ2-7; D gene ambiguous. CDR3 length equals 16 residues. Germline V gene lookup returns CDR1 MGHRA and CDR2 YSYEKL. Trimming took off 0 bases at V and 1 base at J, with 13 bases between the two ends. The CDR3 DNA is TGCGCCAGCAGCCAAGAATCGCCAGGAAGGTCCTACGAGCAGTACTTC. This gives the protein CASSQESPGRSYEQYF.

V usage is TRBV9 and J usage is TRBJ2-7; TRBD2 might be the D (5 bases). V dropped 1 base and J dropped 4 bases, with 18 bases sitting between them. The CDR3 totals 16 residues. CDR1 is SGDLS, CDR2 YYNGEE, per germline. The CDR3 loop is CASSVNTKTGSYEQYF. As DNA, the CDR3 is TGTGCCAGCAGCGTAAATACCAAAACGGGGAGTTACGAGCAGTACTTC.

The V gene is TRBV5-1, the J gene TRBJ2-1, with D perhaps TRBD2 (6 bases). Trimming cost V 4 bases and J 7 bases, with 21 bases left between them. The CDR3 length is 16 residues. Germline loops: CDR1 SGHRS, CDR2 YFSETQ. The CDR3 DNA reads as TGCGCCAGCAGCCGGACCTCTAGCGTCCCTGGAAATGAGCAGTTCTTC. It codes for CASSRTSSVPGNEQFF.

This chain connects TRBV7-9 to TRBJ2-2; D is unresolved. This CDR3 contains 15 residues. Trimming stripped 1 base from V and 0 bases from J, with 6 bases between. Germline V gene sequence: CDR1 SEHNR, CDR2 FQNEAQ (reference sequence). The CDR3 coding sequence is TGTGCCAGCAGCTTAGGGTCGACGAACACCGGGGAGCTGTTTTTT. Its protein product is CASSLGSTNTGELFF.

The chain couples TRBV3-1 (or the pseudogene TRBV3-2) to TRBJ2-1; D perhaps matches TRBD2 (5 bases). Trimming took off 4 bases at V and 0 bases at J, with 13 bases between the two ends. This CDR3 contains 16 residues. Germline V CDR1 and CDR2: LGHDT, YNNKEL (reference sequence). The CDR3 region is CASSPWESHSYNEQFF. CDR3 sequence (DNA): TGTGCCAGCAGCCCCTGGGAGAGCCACTCCTACAATGAGCAGTTCTTC.

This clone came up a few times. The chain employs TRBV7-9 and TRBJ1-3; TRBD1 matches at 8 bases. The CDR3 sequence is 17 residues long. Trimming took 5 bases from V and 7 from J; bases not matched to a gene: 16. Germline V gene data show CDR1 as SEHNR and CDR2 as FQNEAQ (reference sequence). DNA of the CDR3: TGTGCCAGCAGCCCGCAAACGGGACAGGCCTTCGGGAACACCATATATTTT. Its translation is CASSPQTGQAFGNTIYF.

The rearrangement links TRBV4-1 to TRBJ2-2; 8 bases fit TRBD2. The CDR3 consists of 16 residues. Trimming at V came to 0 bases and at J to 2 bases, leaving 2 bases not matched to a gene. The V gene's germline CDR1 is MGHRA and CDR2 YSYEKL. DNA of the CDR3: TGCGCCAGCAGCCAAGATAGCGGGACCAACACCGGGGAGCTGTTTTTT. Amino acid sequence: CASSQDSGTNTGELFF.

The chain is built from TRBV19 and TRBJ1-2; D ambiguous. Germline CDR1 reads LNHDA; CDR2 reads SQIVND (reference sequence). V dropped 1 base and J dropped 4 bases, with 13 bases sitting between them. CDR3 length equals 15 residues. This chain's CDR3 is CASSIGRLRGYGYTF. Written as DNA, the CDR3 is TGTGCCAGTAGTATAGGGAGATTGCGGGGCTATGGCTACACCTTC.

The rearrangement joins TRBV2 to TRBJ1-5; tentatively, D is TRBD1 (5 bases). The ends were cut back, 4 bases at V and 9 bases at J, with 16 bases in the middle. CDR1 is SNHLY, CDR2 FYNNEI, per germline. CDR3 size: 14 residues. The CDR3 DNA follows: TGTGCCAGCAGTGTACTCGGGGTAGGGGTGCCCCAGCATTTT. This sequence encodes CASSVLGVGVPQHF. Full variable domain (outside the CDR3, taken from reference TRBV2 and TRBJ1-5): EPEVTQTPSHQVTQMGQEVILRCVPISNHLYFYWYRQILGQKVEFLVSFYNNEISEKSEIFDDQFSVERPDGSNFTLKIRSTKLEDSAMYFCASSVLGVGVPQHFGDGTRLSIL.

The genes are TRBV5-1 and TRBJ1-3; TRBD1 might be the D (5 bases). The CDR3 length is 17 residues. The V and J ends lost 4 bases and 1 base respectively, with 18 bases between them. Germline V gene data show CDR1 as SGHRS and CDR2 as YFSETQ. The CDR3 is CASSLGGGGLSGNTIYF. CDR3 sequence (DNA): TGCGCCAGCAGCCTTGGAGGCGGGGGACTTTCTGGAAACACCATATATTTT.

CDR3 residues: CASSLLAGDVGHEQFF. CDR3 coding DNA: TGTGCCAGCAGCTTACTAGCGGGAGATGTCGGTCATGAGCAGTTCTTC. This chain links TRBV7-9 with TRBJ2-1, with 10 bases lining up with TRBD2. In germline, CDR1 is SEHNR, CDR2 FQNEAQ (reference sequence). The CDR3 contains 16 residues. Trimming took 2 bases from V and 8 from J; bases not matched to a gene: 9. Filled out from reference TRBV7-9 and TRBJ2-1, the complete variable domain reads DTGVSQNPRHKITKRGQNVTFRCDPISEHNRLYWYRQTLGQGPEFLTYFQNEAQLEKSRLLSDRFSAERPKGSFSTLEIQRTEQGDSAMYLCASSLLAGDVGHEQFFGPGTRLTVL.

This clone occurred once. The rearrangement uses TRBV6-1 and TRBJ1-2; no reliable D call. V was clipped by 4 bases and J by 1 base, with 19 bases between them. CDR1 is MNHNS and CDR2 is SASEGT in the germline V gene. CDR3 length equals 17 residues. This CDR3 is CASSVDLGGPFNYGYTF. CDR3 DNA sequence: TGTGCCAGCAGTGTAGACCTGGGCGGTCCTTTTAACTATGGCTACACCTTC.

The CDR3 region has the DNA TGTGCCAGCAGCCAAGGGGTTGGAGGGCTAAATCAGCCCCAGCATTTT. It translates to CASSQGVGGLNQPQHF. V is TRBV3-1 (or the pseudogene TRBV3-2) and J is TRBJ1-5; no definite D call. The V end lost 1 base, the J end lost 4 bases, and 14 bases lay between the germline ends. The CDR3 loop spans 16 amino acids. Looked up from germline, CDR1 is LGHDT and CDR2 is YNNKEL (reference sequence).

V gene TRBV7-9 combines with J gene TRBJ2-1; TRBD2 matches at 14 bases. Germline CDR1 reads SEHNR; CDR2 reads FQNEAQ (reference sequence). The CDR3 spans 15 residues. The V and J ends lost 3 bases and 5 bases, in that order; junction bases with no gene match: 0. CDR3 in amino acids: CASSLGLAGDNEQFF. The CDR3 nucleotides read TGTGCCAGCAGCTTGGGACTAGCGGGGGACAATGAGCAGTTCTTC.

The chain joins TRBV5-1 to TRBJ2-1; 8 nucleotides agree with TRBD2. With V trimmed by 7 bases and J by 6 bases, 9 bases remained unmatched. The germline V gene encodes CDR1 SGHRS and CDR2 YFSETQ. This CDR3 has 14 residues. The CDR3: CASALGTRSNEQFF. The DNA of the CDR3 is TGCGCCAGCGCCCTGGGGACTAGGTCCAATGAGCAGTTCTTC.

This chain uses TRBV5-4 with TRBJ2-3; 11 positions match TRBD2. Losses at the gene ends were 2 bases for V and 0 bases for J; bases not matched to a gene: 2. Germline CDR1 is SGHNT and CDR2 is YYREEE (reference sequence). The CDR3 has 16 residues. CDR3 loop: CASSLLAGASTDTQYF. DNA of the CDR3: TGTGCCAGCAGCTTACTAGCGGGGGCTAGCACAGATACGCAGTATTTT.